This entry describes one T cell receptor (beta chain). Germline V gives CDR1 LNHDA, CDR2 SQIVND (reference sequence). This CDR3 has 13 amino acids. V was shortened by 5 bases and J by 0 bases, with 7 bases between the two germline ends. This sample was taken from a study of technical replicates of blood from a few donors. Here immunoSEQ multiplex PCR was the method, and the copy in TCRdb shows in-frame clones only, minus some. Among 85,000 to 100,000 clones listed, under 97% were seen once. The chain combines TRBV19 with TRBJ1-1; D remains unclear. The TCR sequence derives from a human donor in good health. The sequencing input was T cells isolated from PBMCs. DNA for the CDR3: TGTGCCAGTAGTGCGGCCATGAACACTGAAGCTTTCTTT. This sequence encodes CASSAAMNTEAFF.